The present T cell receptor beta chain was sequenced within a study of blood T cell repertoires in COVID-19. Study-wide context: Samples representing acute and convalescent COVID-19 were sourced from the United States, Italy and Spain.

The CDR3 runs 14 residues. Germline loops: CDR1 GTSNPN, CDR2 SVGIG (reference sequence). Trimming cost V 3 bases and J 0 bases; bases outside gene matches: 1. Data came from immunoSEQ multiplex PCR; TCRdb stores just in-frame clones and leaves some out. Of 60,000 or so clones listed, 60% to 80% are singletons. Material: peripheral blood. This sequence joins TRBV30 and TRBJ2-3; 9 positions match TRBD2. This receptor was taken from a man aged 55-75 years with acute or convalescent COVID-19. This CDR3 is CAWSAGGSTDTQYF. Written as DNA, the CDR3 is TGTGCCTGGAGCGCGGGGGGGAGCACAGATACGCAGTATTTT. The full variable domain, rest sourced from reference TRBV30 and TRBJ2-3, is SQTIHQWPATLVQPVGSPLSLECTVEGTSNPNLYWYRQAAGRGLQLLFYSVGIGQISSEVPQNLSASRPQDRQFILSSKKLLLSDSGFYLCAWSAGGSTDTQYFGPGTRLTVL.